The clone carrying this T cell receptor beta chain has a handful of counts. What it binds is not known. The CDR3 consists of 16 residues. CDR1 MGHRA and CDR2 YSYEKL come from the germline V gene. The J segment lost 8 bases and the V segment lost 0 bases, leaving 10 bases of the junction unmatched. Time point reported: newly diagnosed GD, antithyroid drugs for less than 3 months. There was RNA extracted from PBMCs, and the TCR library was made from it. This sample stems from a study of regulatory T cells in long-lasting Graves disease. Turning to the study itself: Antithyroid drugs had been taken by newly diagnosed Graves' patients for under 3 months. Study-wide results and limits: Persistent cases of Graves' showed reduced TCR diversity relative to newly diagnosed patients.

Building of the TCR beta libraries involved iRepertoire HTBI primers and Arm-PCR of CDR3 regions. One entry per CDR3 protein results from TCRdb running MiXCR on the multiplex PCR reads. The repertoire holds 550,000 to 600,000 distinct CDR3 sequences, with more than 15% as singletons. These data were likewise used in another study, on T cells in Graves' hyperthyroidism and ophthalmopathy. That paper adds: The study left out patients who had uncontrolled infection, other autoimmune disease, pregnancy or lactation. Most expanded thyroid clonotypes above 0.001 also appeared in blood.

The material sequenced was peripheral blood mononuclear cells (PBMCs), taken at new diagnosis, from a patient treated with antithyroid drugs. This sequence was found in a young man with Graves disease. This chain links TRBV4-1 with TRBJ2-7; 10 bases agree with TRBD2. The CDR3 region has the DNA TGCGCCAGCAGCCAAGATGTCCTAGCGGGAGCACTCAAGCAGTACTTC. The encoded protein is CASSQDVLAGALKQYF.